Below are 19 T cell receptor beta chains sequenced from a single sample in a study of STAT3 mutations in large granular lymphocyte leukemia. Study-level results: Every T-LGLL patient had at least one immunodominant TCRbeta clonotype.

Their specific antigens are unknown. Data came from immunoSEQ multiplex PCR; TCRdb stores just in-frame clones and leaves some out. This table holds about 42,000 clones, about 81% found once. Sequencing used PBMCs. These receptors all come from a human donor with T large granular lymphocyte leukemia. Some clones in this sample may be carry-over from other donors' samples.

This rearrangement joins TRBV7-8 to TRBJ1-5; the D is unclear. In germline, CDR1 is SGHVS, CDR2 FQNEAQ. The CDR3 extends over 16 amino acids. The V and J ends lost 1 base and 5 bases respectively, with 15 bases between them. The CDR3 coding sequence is TGTGCCAGCAGCTTAGGAACGCTAAGAGGGCATCAGCCCCAGCATTTT. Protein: CASSLGTLRGHQPQHF. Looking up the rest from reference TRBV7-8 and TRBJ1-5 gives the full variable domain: GAGVSQSPRYKVAKRGQDVALRCDPISGHVSLFWYQQALGQGPEFLTYFQNEAQLDKSGLPSDRFFAERPEGSVSTLKIQRTQQEDSAVYLCASSLGTLRGHQPQHFGDGTRLSIL.

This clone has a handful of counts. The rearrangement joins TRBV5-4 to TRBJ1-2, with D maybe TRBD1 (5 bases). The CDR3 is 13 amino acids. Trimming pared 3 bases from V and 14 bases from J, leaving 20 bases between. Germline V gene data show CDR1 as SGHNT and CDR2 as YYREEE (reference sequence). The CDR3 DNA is TGTGCCAGCAGCTCGACCGGGACCCCAGGAGGGACCTTC. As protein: CASSSTGTPGGTF. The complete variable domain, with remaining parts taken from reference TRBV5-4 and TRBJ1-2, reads ETGVTQSPTHLIKTRGQQVTLRCSSQSGHNTVSWYQQALGQGPQFIFQYYREEENGRGNFPPRFSGLQFPNYSSELNVNALELDDSALYLCASSSTGTPGGTFGSGTRLTVV.

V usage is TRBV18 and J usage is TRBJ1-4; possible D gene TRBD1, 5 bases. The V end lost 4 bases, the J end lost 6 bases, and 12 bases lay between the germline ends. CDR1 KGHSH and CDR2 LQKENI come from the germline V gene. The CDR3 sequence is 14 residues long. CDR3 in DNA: TGTGCCAGCTCACTCGCCTGGGGGGATGAAAAACTGTTTTTT. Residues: CASSLAWGDEKLFF.

The CDR3 nucleotides are TGTGCCAGCAGCGAAAATCCGGGACTCCGTTACGAGCAGTACTTC. It encodes CASSENPGLRYEQYF. The rearrangement links TRBV5-4 to TRBJ2-7; D perhaps matches TRBD2 (6 bases). There are 15 residues in the CDR3. Germline V gene data show CDR1 as SGHNT and CDR2 as YYREEE (reference sequence). Trimming left V 4 bases short and J 4 bases short, with 18 bases between.

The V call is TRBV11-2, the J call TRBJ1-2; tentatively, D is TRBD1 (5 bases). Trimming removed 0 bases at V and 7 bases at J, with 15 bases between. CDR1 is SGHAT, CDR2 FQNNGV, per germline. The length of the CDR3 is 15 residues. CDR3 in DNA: TGTGCCAGCAGCTTAGATCTGGGACCTAGGGGTGGCTACACCTTC. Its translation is CASSLDLGPRGGYTF.

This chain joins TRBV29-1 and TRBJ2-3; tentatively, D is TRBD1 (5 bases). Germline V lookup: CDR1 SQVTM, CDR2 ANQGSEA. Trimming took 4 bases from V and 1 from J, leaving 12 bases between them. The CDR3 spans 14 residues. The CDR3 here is CSVAPREGTDTQYF. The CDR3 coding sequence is TGCAGCGTTGCCCCCAGGGAAGGCACAGATACGCAGTATTTT.

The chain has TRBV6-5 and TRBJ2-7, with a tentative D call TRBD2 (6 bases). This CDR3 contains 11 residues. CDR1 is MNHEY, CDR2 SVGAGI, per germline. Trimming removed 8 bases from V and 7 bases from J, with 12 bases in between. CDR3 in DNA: TGTGCCAGCGGGAGCGGGTCGGAGCAGTACTTC. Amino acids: CASGSGSEQYF.

The CDR3 sequence: CAISESPTGEVYGYTF. For the CDR3, the DNA is TGTGCCATCAGTGAGTCTCCGACTGGAGAGGTCTATGGCTACACCTTC. The genes are TRBV10-3 and TRBJ1-2; no definite D call. Germline V gene lookup returns CDR1 ENHRY and CDR2 SYGVKD. The V end was cut by 0 bases, the J end by 4 bases, with 15 bases between. The CDR3 runs to 16 residues.

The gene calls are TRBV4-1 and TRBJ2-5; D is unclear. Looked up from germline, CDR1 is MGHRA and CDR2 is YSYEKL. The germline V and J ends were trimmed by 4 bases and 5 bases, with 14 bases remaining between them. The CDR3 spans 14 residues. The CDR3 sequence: CASSPTGLAETQYF. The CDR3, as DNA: TGCGCCAGCAGCCCGACCGGCCTTGCGGAGACCCAGTACTTC.

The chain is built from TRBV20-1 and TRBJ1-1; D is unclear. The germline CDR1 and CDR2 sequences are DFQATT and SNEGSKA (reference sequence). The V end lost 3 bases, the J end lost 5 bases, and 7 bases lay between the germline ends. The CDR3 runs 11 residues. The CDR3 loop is CSARSRTEAFF. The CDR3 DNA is TGCAGTGCTAGGTCGAGGACTGAAGCTTTCTTT.

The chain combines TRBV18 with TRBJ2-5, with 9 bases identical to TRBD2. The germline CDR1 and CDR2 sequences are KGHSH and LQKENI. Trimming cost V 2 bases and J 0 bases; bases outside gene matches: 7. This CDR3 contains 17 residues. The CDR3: CASSPVSSGAYQETQYF. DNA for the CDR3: TGTGCCAGCTCACCAGTTTCTAGCGGGGCGTACCAAGAGACCCAGTACTTC.

The CDR3 spells CATRLEDNEKLFF. CDR3 nucleotides: TGTGCCACCAGGTTGGAGGATAATGAAAAACTGTTTTTT. J is TRBJ1-4 and V is TRBV15; D is unclear. The V end lost 6 bases, the J end lost 4 bases, and 9 bases lay between the germline ends. The CDR3 covers 13 residues. Germline V CDR1 and CDR2: LNHNV, YYDKDF (reference sequence). Drawing the rest from reference TRBV15 and TRBJ1-4, the complete variable domain is DAMVIQNPRYQVTQFGKPVTLSCSQTLNHNVMYWYQQKSSQAPKLLFHYYDKDFNNEADTPDNFQSRRPNTSFCFLDIRSPGLGDTAMYLCATRLEDNEKLFFGSGTQLSVL.

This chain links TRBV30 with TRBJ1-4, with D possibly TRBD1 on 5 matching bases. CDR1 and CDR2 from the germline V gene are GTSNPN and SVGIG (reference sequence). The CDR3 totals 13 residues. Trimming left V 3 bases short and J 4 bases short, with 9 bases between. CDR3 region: CAWRRQGNEKLFF. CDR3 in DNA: TGTGCCTGGAGACGGCAGGGTAATGAAAAACTGTTTTTT. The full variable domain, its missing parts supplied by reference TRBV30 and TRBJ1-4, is SQTIHQWPATLVQPVGSPLSLECTVEGTSNPNLYWYRQAAGRGLQLLFYSVGIGQISSEVPQNLSASRPQDRQFILSSKKLLLSDSGFYLCAWRRQGNEKLFFGSGTQLSVL.

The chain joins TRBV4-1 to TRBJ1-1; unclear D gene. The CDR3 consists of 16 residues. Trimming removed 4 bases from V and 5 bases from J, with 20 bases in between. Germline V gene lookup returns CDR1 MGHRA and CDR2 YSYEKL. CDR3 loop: CASSLAVVILRTEAFF. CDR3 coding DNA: TGCGCCAGCAGCCTAGCCGTGGTGATCTTGCGGACTGAAGCTTTCTTT.

CDR3 protein: CASSPEQGGTEAFF. CDR3 DNA: TGTGCCAGCTCACCTGAACAGGGAGGAACTGAAGCTTTCTTT. V gene TRBV18 combines with J gene TRBJ1-1; maybe TRBD1 (6 bases). Germline CDR1 and CDR2: KGHSH and LQKENI. Trimming shortened V by 3 bases and J by 5 bases, and 13 bases separated the two germline ends. CDR3 size: 14 residues. Supplemented by reference TRBV18 and TRBJ1-1, the full variable domain reads NAGVMQNPRHLVRRRGQEARLRCSPMKGHSHVYWYRQLPEEGLKFMVYLQKENIIDESGMPKERFSAEFPKEGPSILRIQQVVRGDSAAYFCASSPEQGGTEAFFGQGTRLTVV.

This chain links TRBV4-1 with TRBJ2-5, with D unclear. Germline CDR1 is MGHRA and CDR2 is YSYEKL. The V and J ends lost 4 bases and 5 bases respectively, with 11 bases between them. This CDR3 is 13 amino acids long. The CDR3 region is CASSLAYAETQYF. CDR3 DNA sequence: TGCGCCAGCAGCCTGGCCTATGCGGAGACCCAGTACTTC.

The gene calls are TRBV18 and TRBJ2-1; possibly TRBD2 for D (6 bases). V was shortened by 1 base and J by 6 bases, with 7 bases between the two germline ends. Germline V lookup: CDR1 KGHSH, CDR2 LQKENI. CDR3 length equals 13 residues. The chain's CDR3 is CASSPRDSNEQFF. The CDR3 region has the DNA TGTGCCAGCTCACCACGGGACTCCAATGAGCAGTTCTTC.

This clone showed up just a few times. The CDR3 nucleotides read TGCAGCGTTGATGGCAGTAACTATGGCTACACCTTC. Residues: CSVDGSNYGYTF. The V call is TRBV29-1, the J call TRBJ1-2, with D uncertain. V dropped 3 bases and J dropped 1 base, with 6 bases sitting between them. Germline CDR1 and CDR2: SQVTM and ANQGSEA. The CDR3 is 12 amino acids.

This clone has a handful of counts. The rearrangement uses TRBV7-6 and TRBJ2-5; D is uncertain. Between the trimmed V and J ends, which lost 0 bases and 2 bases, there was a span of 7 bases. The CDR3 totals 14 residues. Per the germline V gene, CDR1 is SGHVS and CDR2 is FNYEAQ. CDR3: CASSLAGNQETQYF. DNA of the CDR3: TGTGCCAGCAGCTTAGCGGGGAATCAAGAGACCCAGTACTTC.